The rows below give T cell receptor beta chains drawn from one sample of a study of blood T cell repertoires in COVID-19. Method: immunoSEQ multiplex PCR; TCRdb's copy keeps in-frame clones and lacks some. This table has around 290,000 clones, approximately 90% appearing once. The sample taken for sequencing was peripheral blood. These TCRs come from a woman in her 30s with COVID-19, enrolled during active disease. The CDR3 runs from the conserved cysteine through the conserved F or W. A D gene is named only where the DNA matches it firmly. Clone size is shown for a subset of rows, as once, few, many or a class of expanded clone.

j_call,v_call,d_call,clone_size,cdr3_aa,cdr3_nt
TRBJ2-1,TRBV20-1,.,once,CSARVAPQQFF,TGCAGTGCTAGAGTAGCGCCTCAGCAGTTCTTC
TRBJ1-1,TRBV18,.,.,CASSSIEGTEAFF,TGTGCCAGCTCCTCTATCGAGGGAACTGAAGCTTTCTTT
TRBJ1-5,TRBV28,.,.,CASSGPGGGNQPQHF,TGTGCCAGCAGTGGTCCGGGAGGGGGCAATCAGCCCCAGCATTTT
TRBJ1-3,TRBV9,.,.,CASSVGWASGNTIYF,TGTGCCAGCAGCGTAGGGTGGGCCTCTGGAAACACCATATATTTT
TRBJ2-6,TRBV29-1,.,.,CSVTVVSGANVLTF,TGCAGCGTCACAGTCGTTTCTGGGGCCAACGTCCTGACTTTC
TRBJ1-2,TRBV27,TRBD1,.,CASSTQTGGDYGYTF,TGTGCCAGCAGTACCCAGACAGGGGGCGACTATGGCTACACCTTC
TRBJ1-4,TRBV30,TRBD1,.,CAWSVTGTVGEKLFF,TGTGCCTGGAGTGTAACGGGGACAGTAGGGGAAAAACTGTTTTTT
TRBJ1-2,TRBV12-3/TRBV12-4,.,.,CASIPFGDGGYTF,TGTGCCAGCATCCCCTTCGGGGATGGTGGCTACACCTTC
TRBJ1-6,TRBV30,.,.,CAWSPRNSPLHF,TGTGCCTGGAGTCCCAGGAATTCACCCCTCCACTTT
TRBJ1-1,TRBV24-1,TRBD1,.,CATRGDRDTEAFF,TGTGCCACCAGAGGGGACAGGGACACTGAAGCTTTCTTT
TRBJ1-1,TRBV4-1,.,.,CASSRGLGSTEAFF,TGCGCCAGCAGCCGGGGGCTGGGATCCACTGAAGCTTTCTTT
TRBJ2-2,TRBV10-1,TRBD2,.,CASSPTSGRDTGELFF,TGCGCCAGCAGTCCGACTAGCGGGAGGGACACCGGGGAGCTGTTTTTT
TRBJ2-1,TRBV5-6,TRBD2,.,CASSLLAGWGLDEQFF,TGTGCCAGCAGCTTGCTAGCGGGATGGGGCTTGGATGAGCAGTTCTTC
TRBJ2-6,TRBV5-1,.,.,CASSPGSSGANVLTF,TGCGCCAGCAGCCCGGGGAGCTCTGGGGCCAACGTCCTGACTTTC
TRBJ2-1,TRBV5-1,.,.,CASSLGQYNEQFF,TGCGCCAGCAGCTTGGGCCAGTACAATGAGCAGTTCTTC
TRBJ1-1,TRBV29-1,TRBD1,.,CSGMVDRDIGAFF,TGCAGCGGGATGGTCGACAGGGATATTGGAGCTTTCTTT
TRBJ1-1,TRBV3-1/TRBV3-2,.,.,CASSQWEVNTEAFF,TGTGCCAGCAGCCAATGGGAGGTGAACACTGAAGCTTTCTTT
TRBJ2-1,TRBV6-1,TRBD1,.,CASSEGAGGSYNEQFF,TGTGCCAGCAGTGAAGGGGCAGGGGGCTCCTACAATGAGCAGTTCTTC
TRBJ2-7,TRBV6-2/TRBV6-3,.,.,CASSKTEYEQYF,TGTGCCAGCAGTAAGACAGAGTACGAGCAGTACTTC
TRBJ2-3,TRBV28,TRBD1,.,CASSLTPGQVSTDTQYF,TGTGCCAGCAGTCTCACCCCAGGACAGGTTAGCACAGATACGCAGTATTTT
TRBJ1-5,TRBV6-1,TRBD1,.,CASREWTGVSNQPQHF,TGTGCCAGCAGGGAATGGACAGGAGTTAGCAATCAGCCCCAGCATTTT
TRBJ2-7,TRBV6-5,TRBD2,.,CASGLTGLGFYEQYF,TGTGCCAGCGGATTAACGGGACTAGGGTTCTACGAGCAGTACTTC
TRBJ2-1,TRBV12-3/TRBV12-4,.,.,CASRRTENEQFF,TGTGCCAGCAGAAGGACAGAGAATGAGCAGTTCTTC
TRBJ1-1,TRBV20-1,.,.,CSASDYTEAFF,TGCAGTGCTTCTGACTACACTGAAGCTTTCTTT
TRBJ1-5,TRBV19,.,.,CASSIGQAQPQHF,TGTGCCAGTAGTATAGGTCAGGCTCAGCCCCAGCATTTT
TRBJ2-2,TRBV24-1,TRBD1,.,CATSDPGQGNGELFF,TGTGCCACCAGTGATCCGGGACAGGGGAACGGGGAGCTGTTTTTT
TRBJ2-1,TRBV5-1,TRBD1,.,CASSPDRGHYNEQFF,TGCGCCAGCAGCCCCGACAGGGGGCACTACAATGAGCAGTTCTTC
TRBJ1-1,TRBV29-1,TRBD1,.,CSVDRGDTEAFF,TGCAGCGTTGACAGGGGGGACACTGAAGCTTTCTTT
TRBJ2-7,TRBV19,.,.,CASSVSGGSNEQYF,TGTGCCAGTAGTGTTTCAGGGGGGAGCAACGAGCAGTACTTC
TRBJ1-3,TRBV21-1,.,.,CASSKVTRGPSGNTIYF,TGTGCCAGCAGCAAAGTGACGAGGGGGCCCTCTGGAAACACCATATATTTT
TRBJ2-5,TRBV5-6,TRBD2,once,CASSLYGPREVQETQYF,TGTGCCAGCAGCTTGTACGGCCCGCGGGAGGTTCAAGAGACCCAGTACTTC
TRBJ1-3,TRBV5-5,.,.,CASSYQATIGNTIYF,TGTGCCAGCAGCTACCAGGCCACCATTGGAAACACCATATATTTT
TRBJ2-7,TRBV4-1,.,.,CASSQEGFRGNAYEQYF,TGCGCCAGCAGCCAAGAGGGGTTCCGGGGAAATGCCTACGAGCAGTACTTC
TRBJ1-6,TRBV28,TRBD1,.,CASSLGSGGLLHF,TGTGCCAGCAGTTTAGGATCAGGGGGCCTCCTCCACTTT
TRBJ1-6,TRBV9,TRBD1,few,CASSPQTGGFSPLHF,TGTGCCAGCAGCCCGCAGACAGGGGGGTTTTCACCCCTCCACTTT
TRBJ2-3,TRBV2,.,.,CASNGVKTDTQYF,TGTGCCAGCAACGGGGTTAAAACAGATACGCAGTATTTT
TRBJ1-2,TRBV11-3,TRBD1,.,CASSLPGGYGYTF,TGTGCCAGCAGCCTACCAGGGGGGTATGGCTACACCTTC
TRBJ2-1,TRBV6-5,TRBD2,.,CASSNPGLANEQFF,TGTGCCAGCAGTAACCCGGGACTAGCGAATGAGCAGTTCTTC
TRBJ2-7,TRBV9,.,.,CASSAPSSYEQYF,TGTGCCAGCAGCGCCCCGAGCTCCTACGAGCAGTACTTC
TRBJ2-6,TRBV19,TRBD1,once,CASRPPGQSSGANVLTF,TGTGCCAGTAGACCTCCGGGACAGAGCTCTGGGGCCAACGTCCTGACTTTC
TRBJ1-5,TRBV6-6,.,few,CASSYAGQPQHF,TGTGCCAGCAGTTACGCGGGTCAGCCCCAGCATTTT
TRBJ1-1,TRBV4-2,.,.,CASSNELHTEAFF,TGTGCCAGCAGCAACGAACTTCACACTGAAGCTTTCTTT
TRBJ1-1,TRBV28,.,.,CASSSAGLMNTEAFF,TGTGCCAGCAGCTCAGCGGGGCTAATGAACACTGAAGCTTTCTTT
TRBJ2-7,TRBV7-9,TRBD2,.,CASSFGLAGAYEQYF,TGTGCCAGCAGCTTCGGGCTAGCGGGAGCCTACGAGCAGTACTTC
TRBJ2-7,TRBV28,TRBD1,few,CASSTARTGGLEQYF,TGTGCCAGCAGTACGGCTCGGACAGGGGGTCTCGAGCAGTACTTC
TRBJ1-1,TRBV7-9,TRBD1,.,CASSWGQENTEAFF,TGTGCCAGCAGCTGGGGACAGGAAAACACTGAAGCTTTCTTT
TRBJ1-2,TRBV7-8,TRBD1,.,CASSPRQGSAHGGYGYTF,TGTGCCAGCAGCCCCAGACAGGGCTCGGCGCATGGTGGGTATGGCTACACCTTC
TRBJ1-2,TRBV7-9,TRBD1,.,CASTVQGAYGYTF,TGTGCCAGCACTGTACAGGGGGCTTATGGCTACACCTTC